This TCR beta chain emerged from a study of T cells after yellow fever vaccination. Study results and caveats: Repertoires obtained by FACS sorting could include abundant clonotypes that entered as contaminants from the bulk population. Secondary responses were weaker yet peaked faster, day 5 versus 15. Clonotypes shared by both compartments, CD4 and CD8, made up a small share.

Germline lookup yields CDR1 SGDLS and CDR2 YYNGEE. Deletions cut 7 bases from V and 6 bases from J, with 8 bases between. The CDR3 contains 11 residues. Remarks on this clonotype: Its antigen is not identified.

UMIs and a universal primer site were added when TCR cDNA was made by 5'RACE template switching. TCRdb ran MiXCR on the 5' RACE reads and lists one entry per CDR3 protein. The data contain 300,000 or so distinct CDR3 sequences, approximately 12% of them singletons. The source of this sequence is a man aged 30-40 years who received the YFV17D yellow fever vaccine. Specimen: CD4+ T cells sorted from PBMCs, collected 45 days after the yellow fever booster vaccination. The rearrangement links TRBV9 to TRBJ2-1; possible D gene TRBD2, 5 bases. CDR3 DNA sequence: TGTGCCAGCCCCGGGGTCAATGAGCAGTTCTTC. It specifies CASPGVNEQFF.